Shown below are 15 T cell receptor beta chains from a single sample sequenced in a study of blood T cell repertoires in COVID-19. Assay: immunoSEQ multiplex PCR; the TCRdb copy retains only in-frame clones and omits some. The repertoire includes roughly 73,000 clones, over 80% of them detected once, and under 2% sits in the top ten. Sequenced sample: peripheral blood. These receptors were obtained from a woman aged 55-69 years with acute or convalescent COVID-19.

The rearrangement links TRBV7-2 to TRBJ1-1; D call uncertain. This CDR3 contains 14 residues. CDR1 and CDR2 from the germline V gene are SGHTA and FQGNSA. V lost 1 base and J 1 base, leaving 7 bases between the germline ends. CDR3 amino acids: CASSLVRANTEAFF. The CDR3 DNA reads as TGTGCCAGCAGCTTAGTGCGGGCGAACACTGAAGCTTTCTTT. Looking up the rest from reference TRBV7-2 and TRBJ1-1 gives the full variable domain: GAGVSQSPSNKVTEKGKDVELRCDPISGHTALYWYRQSLGQGLEFLIYFQGNSAPDKSGLPSDRFSAERTGGSVSTLTIQRTQQEDSAVYLCASSLVRANTEAFFGQGTRLTVV.

The chain combines TRBV9 with TRBJ1-4, with 10 bases fitting TRBD1. The ends lost 1 base at V and 8 bases at J; junction bases unmatched: 17. The CDR3 consists of 19 residues. In germline, CDR1 is SGDLS, CDR2 YYNGEE. CDR3 protein: CASSVSPQRQGAIGEKLFF. CDR3 nucleotides: TGTGCCAGCAGCGTATCTCCCCAGAGACAGGGGGCGATTGGCGAAAAACTGTTTTTT.

The chain combines TRBV3-1 (or the pseudogene TRBV3-2) with TRBJ2-7; perhaps TRBD2 as D (6 bases). The V gene's germline CDR1 is LGHDT and CDR2 YNNKEL (reference sequence). The CDR3 has 15 residues. Trimming cost V 3 bases and J 6 bases, with 18 bases left between them. CDR3 region: CASSHLAARAGEQYF. CDR3 bases: TGTGCCAGCAGCCATTTAGCGGCGCGCGCAGGCGAGCAGTACTTC.

The CDR3 DNA follows: TGTGCCAGCAGTACAGGGTCTGGAAACACCATATATTTT. It specifies CASSTGSGNTIYF. This chain uses TRBV12-3 or TRBV12-4 with TRBJ1-3; maybe TRBD1 (6 bases). With 5 bases removed from V and 1 base from J, the gap between germline ends came to 6 bases. The CDR3 contains 13 residues.

V is TRBV21-1 and J is TRBJ2-7; no check of the table's D call, TRBD2, against the DNA was made. TRBV21-1 is described as a pseudogene. CDR3 length equals 19 residues. DNA of the CDR3: TGTGCCAGCACCTCGCACCTCACCGGGCCCACCCGGGGGGCCTACGAGCAGTACTTC. This encodes CASTSHLTGPTRGAYEQYF.

The V gene is TRBV7-3, the J gene TRBJ2-2; 10 bases align to TRBD2. Germline CDR1 reads SGHTA; CDR2 reads FQGTGA. Trimming took 3 bases from V and 4 from J; bases not matched to a gene: 2. The CDR3 length is 15 residues. CDR3 loop: CASSFSGGATGELFF. CDR3 in DNA: TGTGCCAGCAGCTTCAGCGGGGGGGCCACCGGGGAGCTGTTTTTT.

The J gene is TRBJ2-7, the V gene TRBV10-2, with D maybe TRBD1 (6 bases). Germline-derived CDR1 and CDR2 are WSHSY and SAAADI. The V gene lost 6 bases and the J gene lost 2 bases, with 14 bases spanning the gap. The CDR3 covers 14 residues. CDR3 in amino acids: CASRGFGGPYEQYF. The DNA for the CDR3 is TGCGCCAGCAGGGGGTTTGGGGGCCCCTACGAGCAGTACTTC.

This clone has only a few counts. This chain uses TRBV5-1 with TRBJ1-6; D not resolved. The CDR3 length is 17 residues. Trimming took 0 bases from V and 2 from J, leaving 12 bases between them. From germline, CDR1 is SGHRS and CDR2 YFSETQ. The DNA of the CDR3 is TGCGCCAGCAGCTTGGAAATGGGAGGGACCTATAATTCACCCCTCCACTTT. Amino acid sequence: CASSLEMGGTYNSPLHF.

The sample holds a few counts of this clone. J is TRBJ1-4 and V is TRBV5-1; D is possibly TRBD1 (5 bases). CDR1 and CDR2 (germline): SGHRS, YFSETQ. The CDR3 runs to 16 residues. Trimming removed 0 bases at V and 5 bases at J, with 14 bases between. CDR3 coding DNA: TGCGCCAGCAGCTTGGGCCCGGCAGGGCCAAATGAAAAACTGTTTTTT. Translating gives CASSLGPAGPNEKLFF.

V and J are TRBV5-1 and TRBJ1-2, with D perhaps matching TRBD1 (6 bases). From germline, CDR1 is SGHRS and CDR2 YFSETQ. The CDR3 extends over 15 amino acids. V lost 6 bases to trimming and J lost 4 bases, with 19 bases between them. The CDR3 here is CASTPGEGLGYGYTF. The CDR3 DNA reads as TGCGCCAGCACTCCAGGGGAGGGTCTTGGCTATGGCTACACCTTC.

This chain connects TRBV24-1 to TRBJ2-1; 9 bases line up with TRBD1. Germline V gene data show CDR1 as KGHDR and CDR2 as SFDVKD. The CDR3 consists of 15 residues. The V gene end was trimmed by 6 bases and the J gene end by 6 bases; junction bases not matched to a gene: 8. The CDR3 DNA follows: TGTGCCACCAGTAGAACCCCGGACAGGGGCAATGAGCAGTTCTTC. Translated: CATSRTPDRGNEQFF.

Worth noting for this clone: Additional DNA sequences in this sample encode the identical CDR3. The chain has TRBV3-1 (or the pseudogene TRBV3-2) and TRBJ2-7; 11 bases are a match to TRBD1. The CDR3 is made up of 16 amino acids. Germline V gives CDR1 LGHDT, CDR2 YNNKEL (reference sequence). The V gene end was trimmed by 1 base and the J gene end by 4 bases; junction bases not matched to a gene: 6. In nucleotides, the CDR3 is TGTGCCAGCAGCCAAGTACCGGGACAGGGGGTTTACGAGCAGTACTTC. Its translation is CASSQVPGQGVYEQYF.

The CDR3, as DNA: TGTGCCTGGAGTGTATCCGGGAACCACGAGCAGTACTTC. Its protein product is CAWSVSGNHEQYF. The chain is built from TRBV30 and TRBJ2-7; D is perhaps TRBD2 (5 bases). The CDR3 runs to 13 residues. V lost 0 bases and J lost 5, with 11 bases in between. Germline lookup yields CDR1 GTSNPN and CDR2 SVGIG (reference sequence).

The V gene is TRBV7-9, the J gene TRBJ1-4; 7 bases map to TRBD1. The CDR3 has 15 amino acids. V was pared by 4 bases and J by 5 bases, with 7 bases of the junction left unmatched. Germline lookup yields CDR1 SEHNR and CDR2 FQNEAQ (reference sequence). CDR3 DNA: TGTGCCAGCAGCTATCAGGGGGGAGAAAATGAAAAACTGTTTTTT. It translates to CASSYQGGENEKLFF.

The chain employs TRBV7-2 and TRBJ1-6, with a possible D match to TRBD1 (5 bases). Deletions cut 0 bases from V and 6 bases from J, with 9 bases between. The length of the CDR3 is 15 residues. In germline, CDR1 is SGHTA, CDR2 FQGNSA. For the CDR3, the DNA is TGTGCCAGCAGCTTAGCTGTACAGGTTAATTCACCCCTCCACTTT. Its protein product is CASSLAVQVNSPLHF.